What follows is one T cell receptor beta chain and its context. The antigen is unknown. Libraries were prepared by immunoSEQ multiplex PCR; TCRdb keeps only in-frame clonotypes and omits some of them. The sample has under 75,000 clones, nearly 90% seen once. From germline, CDR1 is MGHRA and CDR2 YSYEKL. Unmatched junction bases numbered 8, after V lost 0 bases and J lost 6 bases. The CDR3 covers 18 residues. This sample stems from a study of graft-versus-host responses after intestinal transplantation. Findings of the study overall: Some patients had graft-donor T cell macrochimerism, and their allografts showed high graft-versus-host to host-versus-graft clonal ratios.

Sequenced here: unstimulated CD8+ T cells sorted from spleen or lymph node cells, sampled before transplant. The TCR sequence derives from a human donor who was the organ donor for an intestinal transplant. This chain connects TRBV4-1 to TRBJ2-2, with 12 bases lining up with TRBD2. DNA of the CDR3: TGCGCCAGCAGCCAAGACCGTCGACTAGCGGGGGAGGCCGGGGAGCTGTTTTTT. Amino acids: CASSQDRRLAGEAGELFF.